This T cell receptor beta chain was captured in a study of high-grade serous ovarian cancer treatment subgroups (dated by TCRdb to about 2021). Describing the broader study: A mean of roughly 15,000 reads and 7,000 to 8,500 unique TCR beta rearrangements per sample was generated by sequencing. Each patient contributed one primary tumor and two metastatic tumor samples, giving approximately 91 samples in total. The roughly 30-patient cohort included approximately ten patients with no residual disease after primary surgery (R0), approximately ten excellent NACT responders, and approximately ten poor NACT responders. The study profiled TCR beta repertoires in high-grade serous ovarian cancer patients grouped by complete gross resection or neoadjuvant chemotherapy response under a laparoscopic triage algorithm. Results the study describes overall, beyond this receptor: TCR clonal relatedness correlated positively with neoantigen level and, by trend, with copy number variation and mutation load from whole-genome sequencing. Spatial information was not captured by bulk tumor TCR sequencing, so insight into HGSC tumor complexity and diversity was limited. Repertoire similarity between tumors from the same patient ranged from roughly 0.11 to 0.8, while tumors from different patients showed almost no similarity. TCR repertoire analyses were focused on CDR3, and CDR1 and CDR2 were not analyzed.

For this clone: No cognate antigen has been identified for it. There are no base qualities to consult, and no much larger clone falls within one base.

The tumor samples were collected prior to definitive surgery or chemotherapy. Genomic DNA was extracted by the MD Anderson Biospecimen Extraction Resource, and TCR sequencing was done by the MD Anderson Cancer Genomics Laboratory. The roughly 99 tumor samples underwent high-throughput TCR profiling with ImmunoSEQ. The paper's data handling went like this. Richness (unique productive sequences), clonality, evenness and relatedness were included as repertoire diversity metrics, and similarity between samples was assessed with the Bhattacharyya coefficient. In a sensitivity analysis, TCRs with fewer than two reads were excluded, and consistent conclusions were obtained. Imported from immuneACCESS, the table was reduced by TCRdb to in-frame sequences with V and J called. These copies leave out some clones; in studies compared against another copy, an unresolved V gene accounts for under half, and the cause of the remainder is not known. The V and J calls and clone size come from that table; D and trimming were worked out from the DNA. Present in this sample are 6,500 to 8,000 clones, 60% to 80% of which were seen just once. The top ten clones comprise around 4.9% of the sample.

The germline V gene provides CDR1 SGDLS and CDR2 YYNGEE. Trimming takes 4 bases off V and 14 bases off J; junction bases not matched to a gene: 7. From the cysteine through the phenylalanine, the CDR3 covers 12 amino acids. Of all the DNA, just the CDR3 is kept, 36 bases in frame from base 1. The V gene is TRBV9 and the J gene is TRBJ1-2; the junction holds 11 bases that match TRBD1. The sequenced sample consisted of tumor tissue. This receptor was obtained from a human donor with high-grade serous ovarian cancer. The CDR3 reads CASSRDRGAHTF. The nucleotides read TGTGCCAGCAGCAGGGACAGGGGGGCTCATACCTTC.